This T cell receptor (beta chain) originates from a study of shared clonotypes between healthy human individuals. Findings and limits, study-wide: Despite large depth, sorted-subset datasets appeared incompletely sequenced.

Germline V CDR1 and CDR2: SGHTA, FQGNSA. This CDR3 spans 14 amino acids. The V gene end was trimmed by 0 bases and the J gene end by 4 bases; junction bases not matched to a gene: 2. The data were produced by immunoSEQ multiplex PCR, yet TCRdb's version contains in-frame clones alone and is incomplete. The profile shows more than 2,000,000 clones, approximately 92% of them singletons. For this clone: The antigen remains unidentified.

This rearrangement joins TRBV7-2 to TRBJ2-7, with TRBD1 matching 8 bases. Material for sequencing was naive CD4+ T cells sorted from blood. Subset meaning: CD45RA+ positively selected. The receptor was derived from a man aged 18 to 35 in good health. The CDR3 coding sequence is TGTGCCAGCAGCTTAGCCCGGGACAGGTACGAGCAGTACTTC. Its translation: CASSLARDRYEQYF.